One sample yielded the 20 T cell receptor beta chains listed below, sequenced in a study of blood T cell repertoires in COVID-19. Sequencing was performed with immunoSEQ multiplex PCR; in TCRdb, only in-frame clones are kept and a portion is missing. The table includes some 110,000 clones, about four fifths detected once. Sequences were obtained from PBMCs or T cells enriched from blood (not recorded which). The receptors stem from a woman in her twenties or thirties who had recovered from COVID-19.

This chain joins TRBV28 and TRBJ2-1; no firm D call. The CDR3 runs to 14 residues. In germline, CDR1 is MDHEN, CDR2 SYDVKM. The ends were cut back, 4 bases at V and 4 bases at J, with 11 bases in the middle. Here the CDR3 DNA reads TGTGCCAGCAGTTCTGGAGTTATATACAATGAGCAGTTCTTC. This sequence encodes CASSSGVIYNEQFF.

This chain joins TRBV27 and TRBJ1-2; unclear D gene. The CDR3 runs to 16 residues. The ends were cut back, 4 bases at V and 4 bases at J, with 19 bases in the middle. From germline, CDR1 is MNHEY and CDR2 SMNVEV (reference sequence). CDR3 amino acids: CASSSLEPFQSYGYTF. In DNA form, the CDR3 reads TGTGCCAGCAGTTCCCTAGAACCCTTCCAGTCCTATGGCTACACCTTC.

The rearrangement uses TRBV6-6 and TRBJ1-1, with D unclear. Trimming took off 10 bases at V and 2 bases at J, with 11 bases between the two ends. Germline lookup yields CDR1 MNHNY and CDR2 SVGAGI (reference sequence). The CDR3 totals 12 residues. CDR3 region: CATGRGNTEAFF. For the CDR3, the DNA is TGTGCCACGGGCCGGGGTAACACTGAAGCTTTCTTT.

The V call is TRBV29-1, the J call TRBJ2-3, with a possible D match to TRBD2 (7 bases). V lost 3 bases and J lost 0, with 10 bases in between. The CDR3 has 14 residues. Germline CDR1 reads SQVTM; CDR2 reads ANQGSEA. The CDR3 sequence is CSVEGGASTDTQYF. DNA for the CDR3: TGCAGCGTTGAGGGGGGGGCTAGCACAGATACGCAGTATTTT.

The chain recombines TRBV27 with TRBJ2-3; 7 positions match TRBD1. CDR3 length: 15 amino acids. In germline, CDR1 is MNHEY, CDR2 SMNVEV (reference sequence). The J segment lost 3 bases and the V segment lost 6 bases, leaving 9 bases of the junction unmatched. The CDR3 coding sequence is TGTGCCAGCAGCCTAACAGGGGTGGAGACAGATACGCAGTATTTT. This encodes CASSLTGVETDTQYF.

Comment on this clone: Other DNA variants within this sample encode the same CDR3. The chain has TRBV28 and TRBJ1-1, with D perhaps TRBD1 (6 bases). Germline CDR1 and CDR2: MDHEN and SYDVKM. V was shortened by 5 bases and J by 1 base, with 11 bases between the two germline ends. This CDR3 has 14 amino acids. The CDR3 spells CASSLPGQNTEAFF. CDR3 bases: TGTGCCAGCAGTCTACCGGGACAGAACACTGAAGCTTTCTTT.

The rearrangement links TRBV7-8 to TRBJ2-4, with D maybe TRBD2 (6 bases). Germline loops: CDR1 SGHVS, CDR2 FQNEAQ. CDR3 length: 13 residues. The ends were cut back, 4 bases at V and 9 bases at J, with 13 bases in the middle. Here the CDR3 reads CASSSGGVGIQYF. CDR3 DNA sequence: TGTGCCAGCAGCTCCGGAGGGGTCGGCATTCAGTACTTC.

The chain recombines TRBV7-9 with TRBJ1-1; 9 bases map to TRBD1. Trimming removed 7 bases from V and 5 bases from J; junction bases left unmatched: 11. The CDR3 totals 15 residues. CDR1 SEHNR and CDR2 FQNEAQ come from the germline V gene (reference sequence). In DNA, the CDR3 is TGTGCCAGCACGGGCCGGGGACAGGGTCGAACTGAAGCTTTCTTT. Translating gives CASTGRGQGRTEAFF.

The V gene is TRBV30, the J gene TRBJ2-1, with TRBD1 identical over 11 bases. CDR3 length equals 15 residues. J lost 7 bases, V lost 1 base, and 6 bases had no gene match. Germline V CDR1 and CDR2: GTSNPN, SVGIG (reference sequence). CDR3 protein: CAWSDGTGGLNEQFF. CDR3 sequence (DNA): TGTGCCTGGAGTGACGGGACAGGGGGTTTAAATGAGCAGTTCTTC.

This rearrangement joins TRBV19 to TRBJ2-2; perhaps TRBD2 as D (6 bases). Germline loops: CDR1 LNHDA, CDR2 SQIVND (reference sequence). The CDR3 has 14 residues. Trimming shortened V by 3 bases and J by 6 bases, and 11 bases separated the two germline ends. CDR3 sequence: CASSIPPSAGELFF. The CDR3 DNA reads TGTGCCAGTAGTATTCCGCCTAGCGCCGGGGAGCTGTTTTTT.

The CDR3 is CASSVTGEQFF. The CDR3 DNA is TGTGCCAGCAGCGTTACGGGTGAGCAGTTCTTC. The gene calls are TRBV9 and TRBJ2-1; D gene ambiguous. The CDR3 has 11 residues. V was pared by 2 bases and J by 9 bases, with 6 bases between. CDR1 is SGDLS and CDR2 is YYNGEE in the germline V gene.

V is TRBV18 and J is TRBJ2-7; TRBD2 is a possible D gene (5 bases). The germline V gene encodes CDR1 KGHSH and CDR2 LQKENI. The V end was cut by 3 bases, the J end by 4 bases, with 13 bases between. The CDR3 is made up of 14 amino acids. The CDR3 here is CASSPSGIAYEQYF. In DNA, the CDR3 is TGTGCCAGCTCACCTTCTGGGATAGCGTACGAGCAGTACTTC.

The gene calls are TRBV3-1 (or the pseudogene TRBV3-2) and TRBJ1-5; D unclear. CDR1 and CDR2 (germline): LGHDT, YNNKEL (reference sequence). Trimming shortened V by 2 bases and J by 4 bases, and 9 bases separated the two germline ends. The CDR3 totals 14 residues. The CDR3 region has the DNA TGTGCCAGCAGCCAATGGGAGGTGAATCAGCCCCAGCATTTT. As protein: CASSQWEVNQPQHF.

The chain has TRBV18 and TRBJ2-5; D is ambiguous. Looked up from germline, CDR1 is KGHSH and CDR2 is LQKENI. V lost 2 bases and J 2 bases, leaving 6 bases between the germline ends. The CDR3 has 13 residues. In DNA form, the CDR3 reads TGTGCCAGCTCACCAGGCTCACAAGAGACCCAGTACTTC. The encoded protein is CASSPGSQETQYF.

V gene TRBV6-2 or TRBV6-3 combines with J gene TRBJ2-1; 10 bases agree with TRBD2. The germline V gene has CDR1 MNHEY and CDR2 SVGEGT. This CDR3 region has 17 residues. The V segment lost 0 bases and the J segment 3 bases; nucleotides outside the gene matches: 5. The CDR3, as DNA: TGTGCCAGCAGTTACTCAACTGCTAGCGGGAGCTACAATGAGCAGTTCTTC. This sequence encodes CASSYSTASGSYNEQFF.

The chain joins TRBV5-4 to TRBJ1-1; 8 bases fit TRBD1. CDR1 and CDR2 (germline): SGHNT, YYREEE (reference sequence). V shed 5 bases, J shed 1 base, and the junction held 4 bases outside the gene matches. The length of the CDR3 is 14 residues. The CDR3 reads CASRPGQGNTEAFF. As DNA, the CDR3 is TGTGCCAGCAGACCCGGACAGGGGAACACTGAAGCTTTCTTT.

The chain is built from TRBV13 and TRBJ1-1, with TRBD1 as a possible D gene (5 bases). There are 13 residues in the CDR3. In germline, CDR1 is PRHDT, CDR2 FYEKMQ (reference sequence). Trimming took off 5 bases at V and 11 bases at J, with 18 bases between the two ends. The CDR3 DNA follows: TGTGCCAGCAGCCCTGGGGCAGGCGCGCCTGCTTTCTTT. Residues: CASSPGAGAPAFF.

The chain couples TRBV5-3 to TRBJ2-1; 7 bases map to TRBD1. TRBV5-3 is marked as an open reading frame, function uncertain. J was trimmed by 3 bases and V by 0 bases; bases with no gene match: 15. The CDR3 sequence is 19 residues long. CDR3 in amino acids: CARSLGQGLRRGCYNEQFF. CDR3 nucleotides: TGTGCCAGAAGCTTGGGACAGGGCCTCCGACGAGGGTGCTACAATGAGCAGTTCTTC.

The V and J genes are TRBV3-1 (or the pseudogene TRBV3-2) and TRBJ2-2; 7 positions agree with TRBD2. Unmatched junction bases numbered 8, after V lost 4 bases and J lost 6 bases. CDR3 size: 15 residues. Germline V gene data show CDR1 as LGHDT and CDR2 as YNNKEL (reference sequence). The chain's CDR3 is CASSLLAGVAGELFF. As DNA, the CDR3 is TGTGCCAGCAGCCTCCTGGCGGGAGTGGCCGGGGAGCTGTTTTTT.

The V gene is TRBV5-1, the J gene TRBJ1-4; possibly TRBD1 for D (5 bases). This CDR3 has 17 amino acids. The V gene lost 1 base and the J gene lost 8 bases, with 21 bases spanning the gap. The germline CDR1 and CDR2 sequences are SGHRS and YFSETQ. Here the CDR3 DNA reads TGCGCCAGCAGCTTGTCAAGGGGCTCTCTCCGGGCGGAAAAACTGTTTTTT. The encoded protein is CASSLSRGSLRAEKLFF. Drawing the rest from reference TRBV5-1 and TRBJ1-4, the complete variable domain is KAGVTQTPRYLIKTRGQQVTLSCSPISGHRSVSWYQQTPGQGLQFLFEYFSETQRNKGNFPGRFSGRQFSNSRSEMNVSTLELGDSALYLCASSLSRGSLRAEKLFFGSGTQLSVL.